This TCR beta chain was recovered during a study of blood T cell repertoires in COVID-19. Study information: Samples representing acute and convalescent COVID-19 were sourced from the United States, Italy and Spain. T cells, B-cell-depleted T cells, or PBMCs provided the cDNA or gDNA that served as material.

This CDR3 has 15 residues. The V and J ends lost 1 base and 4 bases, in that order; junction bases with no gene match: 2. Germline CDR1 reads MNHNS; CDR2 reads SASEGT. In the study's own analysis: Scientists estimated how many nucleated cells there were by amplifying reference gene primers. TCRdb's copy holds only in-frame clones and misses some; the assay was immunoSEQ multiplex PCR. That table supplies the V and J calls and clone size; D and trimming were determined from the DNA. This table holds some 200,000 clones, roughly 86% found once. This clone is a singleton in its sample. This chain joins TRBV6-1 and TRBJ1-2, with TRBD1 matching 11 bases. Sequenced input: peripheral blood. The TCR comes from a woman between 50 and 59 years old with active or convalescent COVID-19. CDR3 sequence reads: CASSEGTGGSYGYTF. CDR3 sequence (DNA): TGTGCCAGCAGTGAAGGGACAGGGGGCAGCTATGGCTACACCTTC.